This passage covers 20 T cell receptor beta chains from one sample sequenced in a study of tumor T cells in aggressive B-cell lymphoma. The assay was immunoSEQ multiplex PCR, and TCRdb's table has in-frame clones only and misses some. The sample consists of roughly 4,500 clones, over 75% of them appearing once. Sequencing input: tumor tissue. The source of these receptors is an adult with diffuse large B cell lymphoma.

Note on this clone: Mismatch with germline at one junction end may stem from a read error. CDR3 in amino acids: CASSLELAGNNEQFF. The CDR3 nucleotides are TGTGCCAGTAGCTTGGAACTAGCGGGGAACAATGAGCAGTTCTTC. The rearrangement uses TRBV7-8 and TRBJ2-1; 10 positions agree with TRBD2. Per the germline V gene, CDR1 is SGHVS and CDR2 is FQNEAQ. CDR3 length: 15 amino acids.

The CDR3 spells CASSYTSGGAGEQFF. CDR3 DNA sequence: TGTGCCAGCAGCTATACCAGCGGGGGGGCCGGTGAGCAGTTCTTC. This chain links TRBV11-2 with TRBJ2-1; 10 bases are a match to TRBD2. Germline lookup yields CDR1 SGHAT and CDR2 FQNNGV. Losses at the gene ends were 4 bases for V and 9 bases for J; bases not matched to a gene: 9. The CDR3 is 15 residues long.

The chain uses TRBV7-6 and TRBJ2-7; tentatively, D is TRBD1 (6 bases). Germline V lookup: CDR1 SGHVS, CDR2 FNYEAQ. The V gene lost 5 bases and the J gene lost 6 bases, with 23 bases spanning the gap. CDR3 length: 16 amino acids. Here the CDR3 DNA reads TGTGCCAGCAGCGACCCTCCGGGACAAGGATCAAGCGAGCAGTACTTC. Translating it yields CASSDPPGQGSSEQYF.

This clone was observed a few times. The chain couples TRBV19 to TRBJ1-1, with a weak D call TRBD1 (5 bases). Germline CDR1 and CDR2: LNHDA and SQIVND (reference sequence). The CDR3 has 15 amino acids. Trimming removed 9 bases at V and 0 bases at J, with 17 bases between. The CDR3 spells CASPGLRTMNTEAFF. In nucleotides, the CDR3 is TGTGCCAGCCCTGGGCTTCGGACAATGAACACTGAAGCTTTCTTT.

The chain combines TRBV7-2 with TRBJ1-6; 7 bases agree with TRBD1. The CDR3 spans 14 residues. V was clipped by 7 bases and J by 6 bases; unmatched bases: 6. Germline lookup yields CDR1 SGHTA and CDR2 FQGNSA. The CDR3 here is CASTTGQPNSPLHF. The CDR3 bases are TGTGCCAGCACCACGGGACAGCCTAATTCACCCCTCCACTTT.

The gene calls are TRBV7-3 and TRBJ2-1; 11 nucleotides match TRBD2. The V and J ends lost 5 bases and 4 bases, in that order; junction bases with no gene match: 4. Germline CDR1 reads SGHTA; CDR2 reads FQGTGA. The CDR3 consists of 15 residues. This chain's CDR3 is CASSLGTSGYNEQFF. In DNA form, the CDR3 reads TGTGCCAGCAGCCTCGGGACTAGCGGTTACAATGAGCAGTTCTTC. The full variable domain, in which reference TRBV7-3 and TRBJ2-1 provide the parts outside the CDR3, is GAGVSQTPSNKVTEKGKYVELRCDPISGHTALYWYRQSLGQGPEFLIYFQGTGAADDSGLPNDRFFAVRPEGSVSTLKIQRTERGDSAVYLCASSLGTSGYNEQFFGPGTRLTVL.

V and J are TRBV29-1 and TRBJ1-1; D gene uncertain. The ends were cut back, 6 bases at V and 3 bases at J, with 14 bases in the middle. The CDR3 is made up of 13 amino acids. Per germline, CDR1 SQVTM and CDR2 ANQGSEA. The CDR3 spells CSVDGFGDTEAFF. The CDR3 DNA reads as TGCAGCGTGGATGGATTCGGAGACACTGAAGCTTTCTTT.

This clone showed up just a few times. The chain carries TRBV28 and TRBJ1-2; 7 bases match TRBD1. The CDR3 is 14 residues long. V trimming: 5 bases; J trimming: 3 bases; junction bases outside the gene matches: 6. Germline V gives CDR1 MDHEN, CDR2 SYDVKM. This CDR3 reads CASSPQGIYYGYTF. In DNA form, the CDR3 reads TGTGCCAGCAGTCCACAGGGGATTTACTATGGCTACACCTTC.

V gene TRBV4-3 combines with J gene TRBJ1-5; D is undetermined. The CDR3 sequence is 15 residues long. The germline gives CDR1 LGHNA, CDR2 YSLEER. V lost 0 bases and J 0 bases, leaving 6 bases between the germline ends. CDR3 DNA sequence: TGCGCCAGCAGCCAAGATCGCGGTAGCAATCAGCCCCAGCATTTT. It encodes CASSQDRGSNQPQHF.

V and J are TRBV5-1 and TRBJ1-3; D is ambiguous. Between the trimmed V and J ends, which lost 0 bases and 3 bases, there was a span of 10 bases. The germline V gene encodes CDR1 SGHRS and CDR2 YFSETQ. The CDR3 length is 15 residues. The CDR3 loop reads CASSLAAEGGNTIYF. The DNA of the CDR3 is TGCGCCAGCAGCTTGGCGGCAGAGGGTGGAAACACCATATATTTT.

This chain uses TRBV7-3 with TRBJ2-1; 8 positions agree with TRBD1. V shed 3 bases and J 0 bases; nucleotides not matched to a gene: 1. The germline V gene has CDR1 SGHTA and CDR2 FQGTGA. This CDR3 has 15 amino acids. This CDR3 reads CASSFTGGSYNEQFF. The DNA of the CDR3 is TGTGCCAGCAGCTTTACAGGGGGCTCCTACAATGAGCAGTTCTTC.

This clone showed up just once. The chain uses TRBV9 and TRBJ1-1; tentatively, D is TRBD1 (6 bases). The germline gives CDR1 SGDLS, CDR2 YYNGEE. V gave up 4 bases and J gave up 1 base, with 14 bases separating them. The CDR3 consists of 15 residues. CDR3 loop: CASSILQGQNTEAFF. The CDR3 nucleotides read TGTGCCAGCAGCATCCTACAGGGCCAGAACACTGAAGCTTTCTTT. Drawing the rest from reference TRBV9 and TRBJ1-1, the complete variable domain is DSGVTQTPKHLITATGQRVTLRCSPRSGDLSVYWYQQSLDQGLQFLIQYYNGEERAKGNILERFSAQQFPDLHSELNLSSLELGDSALYFCASSILQGQNTEAFFGQGTRLTVV.

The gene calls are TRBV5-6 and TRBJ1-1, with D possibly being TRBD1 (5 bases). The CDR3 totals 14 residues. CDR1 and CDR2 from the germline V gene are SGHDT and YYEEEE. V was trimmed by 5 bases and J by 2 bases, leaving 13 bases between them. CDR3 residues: CASRWGTGNTEAFF. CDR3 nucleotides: TGTGCCAGCAGGTGGGGCACGGGCAACACTGAAGCTTTCTTT.

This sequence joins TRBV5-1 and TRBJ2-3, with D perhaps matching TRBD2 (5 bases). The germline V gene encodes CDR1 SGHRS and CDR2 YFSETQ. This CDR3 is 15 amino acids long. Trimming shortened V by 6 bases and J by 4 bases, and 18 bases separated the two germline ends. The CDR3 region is CASKKDFFSPDTQYF. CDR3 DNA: TGCGCCAGCAAGAAGGACTTTTTTAGTCCAGATACGCAGTATTTT.

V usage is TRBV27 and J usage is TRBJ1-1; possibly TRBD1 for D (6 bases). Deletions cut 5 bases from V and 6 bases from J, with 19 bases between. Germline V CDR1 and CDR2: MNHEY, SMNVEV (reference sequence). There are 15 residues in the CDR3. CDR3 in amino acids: CASSPGTRLVAEAFF. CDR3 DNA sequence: TGTGCCAGCAGTCCCGGGACAAGGTTGGTCGCTGAAGCTTTCTTT.

Written as DNA, the CDR3 is TGTGCCAGCAGCTTGGGGACAGGAGTGGACTACACCTTC. Protein sequence: CASSLGTGVDYTF. V and J are TRBV5-6 and TRBJ1-2, with 7 nucleotides matching TRBD1. The CDR3 is 13 residues long. Germline V lookup: CDR1 SGHDT, CDR2 YYEEEE. V shed 0 bases and J 10 bases; nucleotides not matched to a gene: 6.

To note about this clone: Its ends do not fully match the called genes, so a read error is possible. This CDR3 is CASRVGHGEVFF. In DNA, the CDR3 is TGTGCCAGCAGAGTCGGACACGGTGAAGTTTTCTTT. The rearrangement joins TRBV7-9 to TRBJ1-1; D might be TRBD1 (5 bases). Germline-derived CDR1 and CDR2 are SEHNR and FQNEAQ (reference sequence). The CDR3 has 12 residues.

The CDR3: CASSSAGLPFNEQFF. DNA of the CDR3: TGTGCCAGCAGCAGCGCTGGACTGCCTTTCAATGAGCAGTTCTTC. This chain links TRBV5-4 with TRBJ2-1; maybe TRBD2 (5 bases). V lost 4 bases and J 6 bases, leaving 17 bases between the germline ends. This CDR3 comprises 15 residues. Germline lookup yields CDR1 SGHNT and CDR2 YYREEE (reference sequence).

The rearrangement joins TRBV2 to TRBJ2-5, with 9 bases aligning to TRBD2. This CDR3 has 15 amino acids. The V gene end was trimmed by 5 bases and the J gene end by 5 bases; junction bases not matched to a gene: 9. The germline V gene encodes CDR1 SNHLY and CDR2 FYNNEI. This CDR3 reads CASSRTSAKSETQYF. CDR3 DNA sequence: TGTGCCAGCAGTCGGACTAGCGCCAAGAGCGAGACCCAGTACTTC.

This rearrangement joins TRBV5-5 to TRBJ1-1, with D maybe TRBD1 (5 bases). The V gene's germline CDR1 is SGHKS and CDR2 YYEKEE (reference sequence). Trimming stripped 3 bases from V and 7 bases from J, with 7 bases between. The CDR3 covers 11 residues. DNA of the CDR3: TGTGCCAGCAGCTCCGGGGGTGAAGCTTTCTTT. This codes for CASSSGGEAFF.